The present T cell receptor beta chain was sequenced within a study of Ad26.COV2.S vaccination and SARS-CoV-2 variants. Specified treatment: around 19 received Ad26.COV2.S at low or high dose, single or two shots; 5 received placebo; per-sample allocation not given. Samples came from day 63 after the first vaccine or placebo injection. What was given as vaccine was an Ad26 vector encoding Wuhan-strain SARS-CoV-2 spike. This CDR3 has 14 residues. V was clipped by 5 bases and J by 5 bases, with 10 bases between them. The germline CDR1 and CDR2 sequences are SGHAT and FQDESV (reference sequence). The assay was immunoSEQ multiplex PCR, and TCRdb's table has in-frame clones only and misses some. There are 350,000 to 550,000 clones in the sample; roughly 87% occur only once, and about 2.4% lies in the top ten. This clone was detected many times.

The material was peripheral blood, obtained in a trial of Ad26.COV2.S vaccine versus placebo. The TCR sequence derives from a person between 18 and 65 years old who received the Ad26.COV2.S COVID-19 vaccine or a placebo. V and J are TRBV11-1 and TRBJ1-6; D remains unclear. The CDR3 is CASSRKGNNSPLHF. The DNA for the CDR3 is TGTGCCAGCAGCCGGAAAGGAAATAATTCACCCCTCCACTTT.